This T cell receptor beta chain is drawn from a study of shared clonotypes between healthy human individuals. This clone was seen just once. The naive CD8 population came from CD45RO-negative cells selected for CCR7, without terminally differentiated effector memory CD45RA+ cells. Libraries were prepared by immunoSEQ multiplex PCR; TCRdb keeps only in-frame clonotypes and omits some of them. This table has 630,000 or so clones, more than 95% appearing once. This CDR3 contains 16 residues. V lost 2 bases and J lost 6, with 17 bases in between. The germline V gene encodes CDR1 MNHEY and CDR2 SVGAGI. The receptor was derived from a man under 40 in good health. This rearrangement joins TRBV6-5 to TRBJ1-5; the D is unclear. Material: naive CD8+ T cells sorted from blood. The CDR3 protein is CASSYTPPKLGQPQHF. In DNA form, the CDR3 reads TGTGCCAGCAGTTACACCCCACCAAAGCTGGGTCAGCCCCAGCATTTT.